The clone carrying this TCR beta chain was observed once. The target antigen is unknown. This record belongs to a study of Ad26.COV2.S vaccination and SARS-CoV-2 variants. CDR3 length: 14 amino acids. Germline CDR1 and CDR2: DFQATT and SNEGSKA (reference sequence). Unmatched junction bases numbered 3, after V lost 3 bases and J lost 2 bases. Method: immunoSEQ multiplex PCR; TCRdb's copy keeps in-frame clones and lacks some. The table lists some 250,000 clones, roughly 90% of them singletons. Indicated treatment: some 20 received Ad26.COV2.S at low or high dose, single or two shots; about 5 received placebo; per-sample allocation not given. Repertoires come from day 63 after the first vaccine or placebo injection. Whole-study results and caveats: It was reported that spike-specific CD8+ and CD4+ T cell responses were substantially broad after vaccination.

The clonotype originates from a person aged 18-65 years who received the Ad26.COV2.S COVID-19 vaccine or a placebo. Sequenced material: peripheral blood, taken in a trial of Ad26.COV2.S vaccine versus placebo. The rearrangement joins TRBV20-1 to TRBJ2-1; TRBD2 aligns across 8 bases. The CDR3 here is CSASRAGAYNEQFF. The CDR3 DNA follows: TGCAGTGCTAGTCGAGCGGGAGCCTACAATGAGCAGTTCTTC.